This is a list of T cell receptor beta chains from one sample in a study of CD8 T cells in ankylosing spondylitis. TCRdb redid the calling of the 5' RACE reads with MiXCR, one entry per CDR3 protein. The table has approximately 180,000 distinct CDR3 sequences, over 15% seen once. The sample consisted of blood, either unsorted or a sorted T cell fraction (not recorded which). The receptors were sampled from a male donor between 10 and 30 years old with ankylosing spondylitis or in good health (not recorded which). The CDR3 runs from the conserved cysteine through the conserved F or W. A D gene is named only where the DNA matches it firmly. Rows may omit the clone size; those that give it use once, few, many or a size class.

j_gene: TRBJ2-3
d_gene: NA
v_gene: TRBV12-3/TRBV12-4
abundance: many
CDR3aa: CASSFPWGANTGDTQYF
CDR3nt: TGTGCCAGCAGTTTTCCTTGGGGGGCGAACACAGGAGATACGCAGTATTTT

j_gene: TRBJ2-1
d_gene: NA
v_gene: TRBV20-1
abundance: many
CDR3aa: CSAKLSGYNEQFF
CDR3nt: TGCAGTGCTAAATTGAGTGGGTACAATGAGCAGTTCTTC

j_gene: TRBJ1-6
d_gene: TRBD1
v_gene: TRBV20-1
abundance: many
CDR3aa: CSAPGQGSPLHF
CDR3nt: TGCAGTGCGCCCGGACAGGGGTCGCCCCTCCACTTT

j_gene: TRBJ2-2
d_gene: TRBD2
v_gene: TRBV29-1
abundance: many
CDR3aa: CSARTSGRHRNTGELFF
CDR3nt: TGCAGCGCGAGGACTAGCGGGAGGCATAGGAACACCGGGGAGCTGTTTTTT

j_gene: TRBJ2-7
d_gene: NA
v_gene: TRBV18
abundance: many
CDR3aa: CASSRKPPSVGYEQYF
CDR3nt: TGTGCCAGCTCACGAAAGCCCCCGTCAGTTGGGTACGAGCAGTACTTC

j_gene: TRBJ2-2
d_gene: NA
v_gene: TRBV27
abundance: NA
CDR3aa: CASSFSPAGELFF
CDR3nt: TGTGCCAGCAGTTTCTCCCCGGCCGGGGAGCTGTTTTTT

j_gene: TRBJ2-3
d_gene: NA
v_gene: TRBV4-1
abundance: many
CDR3aa: CASSQAIPMEPQYF
CDR3nt: TGCGCCAGCAGCCAAGCGATACCGATGGAGCCGCAGTATTTT

j_gene: TRBJ1-2
d_gene: NA
v_gene: TRBV2
abundance: many
CDR3aa: CASIKGEVTYYGYTF
CDR3nt: TGTGCCAGCATTAAGGGGGAAGTAACGTACTATGGCTACACCTTC

j_gene: TRBJ2-1
d_gene: NA
v_gene: TRBV7-6
abundance: few
CDR3aa: CASGESSYNEQFF
CDR3nt: TGTGCCAGCGGGGAGAGCTCCTACAATGAGCAGTTCTTC

j_gene: TRBJ1-3
d_gene: NA
v_gene: TRBV15
abundance: many
CDR3aa: CATQRTSRTGNTIYF
CDR3nt: TGTGCCACACAACGGACCTCCCGAACGGGAAACACCATATATTTT

j_gene: TRBJ1-3
d_gene: NA
v_gene: TRBV10-3
abundance: many
CDR3aa: CAIREEVGNTIYF
CDR3nt: TGTGCCATCAGAGAAGAAGTTGGAAACACCATATATTTT

j_gene: TRBJ2-3
d_gene: NA
v_gene: TRBV11-3
abundance: many
CDR3aa: CASSAKGRGGWTDTQYF
CDR3nt: TGTGCCAGCAGCGCGAAGGGTCGGGGAGGTTGGACAGATACGCAGTATTTT

j_gene: TRBJ1-1
d_gene: NA
v_gene: TRBV5-1
abundance: many
CDR3aa: CASSSRRPFGALDTEAFF
CDR3nt: TGCGCCAGCAGCTCCCGCCGGCCATTCGGGGCCCTAGACACTGAAGCTTTCTTT

j_gene: TRBJ2-7
d_gene: NA
v_gene: TRBV7-9
abundance: many
CDR3aa: CASSSNTYEQYF
CDR3nt: TGTGCCAGCAGCTCAAACACCTACGAGCAGTACTTC

j_gene: TRBJ2-1
d_gene: NA
v_gene: TRBV11-2
abundance: many
CDR3aa: CASKAEYNEQFF
CDR3nt: TGTGCCAGCAAGGCGGAATACAATGAGCAGTTCTTC

j_gene: TRBJ1-1
d_gene: NA
v_gene: TRBV4-1
abundance: many
CDR3aa: CASSQASGARNEAFF
CDR3nt: TGCGCCAGCAGCCAAGCATCAGGGGCCCGCAATGAAGCTTTCTTT

j_gene: TRBJ1-4
d_gene: NA
v_gene: TRBV5-1
abundance: NA
CDR3aa: CASSIVEGDEKLFF
CDR3nt: TGCGCCAGCAGCATCGTGGAGGGGGATGAAAAACTGTTTTTT

j_gene: TRBJ2-1
d_gene: NA
v_gene: TRBV6-6
abundance: NA
CDR3aa: CASTLAEYNEQFF
CDR3nt: TGTGCCAGCACGTTAGCGGAATACAATGAGCAGTTCTTC

j_gene: TRBJ2-1
d_gene: NA
v_gene: TRBV21-1
abundance: NA
CDR3aa: CASSFRGDSSYNEQFF
CDR3nt: TGTGCCAGCAGCTTTCGGGGGGATAGCTCCTACAATGAGCAGTTCTTC

j_gene: TRBJ2-5
d_gene: NA
v_gene: TRBV20-1
abundance: many
CDR3aa: CSASVWTTGGETQYF
CDR3nt: TGCAGTGCTAGCGTCTGGACCACGGGCGGGGAGACCCAGTACTTC

j_gene: TRBJ2-1
d_gene: NA
v_gene: TRBV20-1
abundance: many
CDR3aa: CSARGLKEGEQFF
CDR3nt: TGCAGTGCTCGGGGCCTCAAGGAGGGTGAGCAGTTCTTC

j_gene: TRBJ2-1
d_gene: TRBD2
v_gene: TRBV7-6
abundance: NA
CDR3aa: CAIGEAGGSEQFF
CDR3nt: TGTGCCATCGGTGAGGCGGGAGGGAGTGAGCAGTTCTTC

j_gene: TRBJ1-5
d_gene: NA
v_gene: TRBV6-5
abundance: NA
CDR3aa: CASSPSGFGQPQHF
CDR3nt: TGTGCCAGCAGCCCCTCGGGGTTCGGACAGCCCCAGCATTTT

j_gene: TRBJ1-2
d_gene: TRBD1
v_gene: TRBV29-1
abundance: many
CDR3aa: CSVVAQGQLNYGYTF
CDR3nt: TGCAGCGTTGTTGCGCAGGGACAGCTTAACTATGGCTACACCTTC

j_gene: TRBJ1-4
d_gene: TRBD1
v_gene: TRBV20-1
abundance: many
CDR3aa: CSARTGFTTNEKLFF
CDR3nt: TGCAGTGCTAGGACAGGGTTCACAACTAATGAAAAACTGTTTTTT

j_gene: TRBJ2-1
d_gene: NA
v_gene: TRBV12-3/TRBV12-4
abundance: many
CDR3aa: CASSFFGDEQFF
CDR3nt: TGTGCCAGCAGTTTCTTTGGGGATGAGCAGTTCTTC

j_gene: TRBJ2-1
d_gene: TRBD1
v_gene: TRBV20-1
abundance: NA
CDR3aa: CSARAPGGGLLGEQFF
CDR3nt: TGCAGTGCTAGAGCCCCAGGGGGCGGGCTGTTGGGTGAGCAGTTCTTC

j_gene: TRBJ2-1
d_gene: NA
v_gene: TRBV29-1
abundance: many
CDR3aa: CSVSRRSRTQQFF
CDR3nt: TGCAGCGTCTCAAGGAGGAGCCGGACGCAGCAGTTCTTC

j_gene: TRBJ2-6
d_gene: NA
v_gene: TRBV7-9
abundance: many
CDR3aa: CASPLIGVSGANVLTF
CDR3nt: TGTGCCAGCCCACTCATTGGGGTTTCTGGGGCCAACGTCCTGACTTTC

j_gene: TRBJ2-3
d_gene: NA
v_gene: TRBV11-3
abundance: many
CDR3aa: CASSRIGADTQYF
CDR3nt: TGTGCCAGCAGCCGTATAGGTGCAGATACGCAGTATTTT

j_gene: TRBJ1-5
d_gene: NA
v_gene: TRBV6-4
abundance: few
CDR3aa: CASTEKGDQPQHF
CDR3nt: TGTGCCAGCACCGAAAAGGGGGATCAGCCCCAGCATTTT

j_gene: TRBJ1-1
d_gene: NA
v_gene: TRBV12-3/TRBV12-4
abundance: many
CDR3aa: CASSSGIPNTEAFF
CDR3nt: TGTGCCAGCAGTTCGGGGATACCGAACACTGAAGCTTTCTTT

j_gene: TRBJ2-5
d_gene: TRBD2
v_gene: TRBV29-1
abundance: NA
CDR3aa: CSAEGVETSGMYQETQYF
CDR3nt: TGCAGCGCCGAGGGGGTGGAGACTAGCGGGATGTACCAAGAGACCCAGTACTTC

j_gene: TRBJ1-1
d_gene: NA
v_gene: TRBV18
abundance: many
CDR3aa: CASSPLPGGGDTEAFF
CDR3nt: TGTGCCAGCTCACCACTTCCTGGAGGGGGAGACACTGAAGCTTTCTTT

j_gene: TRBJ2-1
d_gene: TRBD2
v_gene: TRBV4-2
abundance: once
CDR3aa: CASSQAEGGSYNEQFF
CDR3nt: TGTGCCAGCAGCCAAGCCGAGGGAGGGTCCTACAATGAACAGTTCTTC

j_gene: TRBJ2-2
d_gene: NA
v_gene: TRBV12-3/TRBV12-4
abundance: many
CDR3aa: CASGGKPDNTGELFF
CDR3nt: TGTGCCAGCGGTGGGAAGCCAGACAACACCGGGGAGCTGTTTTTT

j_gene: TRBJ2-7
d_gene: TRBD2
v_gene: TRBV30
abundance: many
CDR3aa: CAWSGTPGLVFEQYF
CDR3nt: TGTGCCTGGAGTGGGACCCCGGGACTAGTCTTCGAGCAGTACTTC

j_gene: TRBJ2-3
d_gene: TRBD2
v_gene: TRBV29-1
abundance: few
CDR3aa: CSVVPTSGRALDTQYF
CDR3nt: TGCAGCGTTGTACCCACTAGCGGGAGGGCCTTAGATACGCAGTATTTT

j_gene: TRBJ2-2
d_gene: NA
v_gene: TRBV12-3/TRBV12-4
abundance: NA
CDR3aa: CASRAWEPYTGELFF
CDR3nt: TGTGCCAGCAGAGCCTGGGAGCCCTACACCGGGGAGCTGTTTTTT

j_gene: TRBJ1-1
d_gene: TRBD1
v_gene: TRBV28
abundance: many
CDR3aa: CASSSGRTGDGRTEAFF
CDR3nt: TGTGCCAGCAGTTCGGGGAGAACAGGGGACGGACGCACTGAAGCTTTCTTT

j_gene: TRBJ2-1
d_gene: NA
v_gene: TRBV10-3
abundance: many
CDR3aa: CAIRGIDHVLNNEQFF
CDR3nt: TGTGCCATCAGGGGGATTGACCATGTTTTAAACAATGAGCAGTTCTTC

j_gene: TRBJ2-7
d_gene: TRBD1
v_gene: TRBV5-1
abundance: many
CDR3aa: CASSVLAGQGGDYEQYF
CDR3nt: TGCGCCAGCAGCGTATTGGCGGGACAGGGTGGAGACTACGAGCAGTACTTC

j_gene: TRBJ2-1
d_gene: TRBD2
v_gene: TRBV20-1
abundance: NA
CDR3aa: CSARDQGGSRAHNNEQFF
CDR3nt: TGCAGTGCTAGAGATCAGGGAGGGAGCAGGGCACACAACAATGAGCAGTTCTTC

j_gene: TRBJ1-5
d_gene: NA
v_gene: TRBV20-1
abundance: many
CDR3aa: CSARDRAYQPQHF
CDR3nt: TGCAGTGCTAGAGATCGCGCCTACCAGCCCCAGCATTTT

j_gene: TRBJ2-3
d_gene: TRBD2
v_gene: TRBV11-3
abundance: NA
CDR3aa: CASSPEGLAGVNTQYF
CDR3nt: TGTGCCAGCAGCCCAGAGGGACTAGCGGGAGTGAATACGCAGTATTTT

j_gene: TRBJ1-3
d_gene: NA
v_gene: TRBV5-5
abundance: many
CDR3aa: CASSLSIQGFGNTIYF
CDR3nt: TGTGCCAGCAGCTTGTCAATTCAGGGCTTTGGAAACACCATATATTTT

j_gene: TRBJ2-7
d_gene: TRBD1
v_gene: TRBV25-1
abundance: many
CDR3aa: CASSGGTGPYEQYF
CDR3nt: TGTGCCAGCAGTGGGGGGACAGGGCCCTACGAGCAGTACTTC

j_gene: TRBJ2-1
d_gene: NA
v_gene: TRBV20-1
abundance: NA
CDR3aa: CSARTGSTGEQFF
CDR3nt: TGCAGTGCTAGAACCGGGTCCACGGGTGAGCAGTTCTTC

j_gene: TRBJ2-7
d_gene: TRBD2
v_gene: TRBV20-1
abundance: few
CDR3aa: CSARSREVSSYEQYF
CDR3nt: TGCAGTGCTAGAAGTCGGGAGGTTTCTTCCTACGAGCAGTACTTC

j_gene: TRBJ1-5
d_gene: NA
v_gene: TRBV30
abundance: many
CDR3aa: CAWSVQGAQPQHF
CDR3nt: TGTGCCTGGAGTGTACAAGGGGCTCAGCCCCAGCATTTT

j_gene: TRBJ2-1
d_gene: TRBD2
v_gene: TRBV4-1
abundance: many
CDR3aa: CASSQDTSGALQGQFF
CDR3nt: TGCGCCAGCAGCCAAGATACTAGCGGGGCCCTCCAGGGGCAGTTCTTC

j_gene: TRBJ2-1
d_gene: TRBD1
v_gene: TRBV6-2/TRBV6-3
abundance: many
CDR3aa: CASSYGTAYNEQFF
CDR3nt: TGTGCCAGCAGTTACGGGACAGCCTACAATGAGCAGTTCTTC

j_gene: TRBJ2-1
d_gene: TRBD2
v_gene: TRBV19
abundance: NA
CDR3aa: CASSRASGYNEQFF
CDR3nt: TGTGCCAGTAGTAGGGCTAGCGGTTACAATGAGCAGTTCTTC

j_gene: TRBJ2-7
d_gene: TRBD1
v_gene: TRBV29-1
abundance: many
CDR3aa: CSVFSGTGDEQYF
CDR3nt: TGCAGCGTATTTTCCGGGACAGGTGACGAGCAGTACTTC